This TCR beta chain appears in the sequencing data of a study of T-cell memory formation after mild COVID-19. Looked up from germline, CDR1 is SEHNR and CDR2 is FQNEAQ (reference sequence). V dropped 3 bases and J dropped 6; count of bases not matched to a gene: 6. This CDR3 has 14 residues. Each CDR3 protein is one row after TCRdb ran MiXCR on the 5' RACE reads. The data show more than 150,000 distinct CDR3 sequences, roughly 23% seen once. V usage is TRBV7-9 and J usage is TRBJ1-2; TRBD1 matches at 8 bases. The sequencing input was PBMCs or a T cell subset sorted from them (not recorded which). The receptor was derived from an adult woman who had mild COVID-19 (a few samples of this study predate the infection). Cell type and time point are not known. This CDR3 reads CASSFRPTGDGYTF. CDR3 sequence (DNA): TGTGCCAGCAGCTTTAGGCCGACAGGGGATGGCTACACCTTC.